The rows below give T cell receptor beta chains drawn from one sample of a study of blood T cell repertoires in COVID-19. Assay: immunoSEQ multiplex PCR; the TCRdb copy retains only in-frame clones and omits some. The sample gives about 170,000 clones, approximately 82% of which show up once; less than 4.5% is in the top ten. The sample comprised PBMCs or T cells enriched from blood (not recorded which). Source of these receptors: a woman between 50 and 59 years old in a cohort exposed to, infected with or recovered from COVID-19 (not recorded which). Both conserved end residues are part of each CDR3. A D gene is named only where the DNA matches it firmly. A clone size is listed for some rows: how often the clone was seen (once, few, many), or a class if it is expanded.

clone size | J gene | V gene | D gene | CDR3 DNA | CDR3 protein
- | TRBJ1-1 | TRBV13 | TRBD1 | TGTGCCAGCAGCTTAGACCAGGGGGCGGGCACTGAAGCTTTCTTT | CASSLDQGAGTEAFF
- | TRBJ2-1 | TRBV5-1 | TRBD1 | TGCGCCAGCAGCCCGGCCGGGACAGGGACTGAGCAGTTCTTC | CASSPAGTGTEQFF
- | TRBJ2-1 | TRBV28 | TRBD1 | TGTGCCAGCAGTTTCGGGACAGGGGGGAAGTTCTTC | CASSFGTGGKFF
- | TRBJ1-4 | TRBV11-2 | TRBD1 | TGTGCCAGCAGCCTTGGGACAGGGGGACTCAAACTGTTTTTT | CASSLGTGGLKLFF
- | TRBJ2-5 | TRBV25-1 | - | TGTGCCAGCAGTGGGACAGTTGGTACAGAGACCCAGTACTTC | CASSGTVGTETQYF
- | TRBJ2-2 | TRBV7-2 | TRBD1 | TGTGCCAGCCGCCGTGTGGGACAGGGGTCGACCGGGGAGCTGTTTTTT | CASRRVGQGSTGELFF
- | TRBJ1-1 | TRBV6-5 | TRBD1 | TGTGCCAGCAGCAGACAGGGGGCCCGGAACACTGAAGCTTTCTTT | CASSRQGARNTEAFF
- | TRBJ2-1 | TRBV27 | TRBD2 | TGTGCCAGCAGTTCCGCACTAGCGGGAGGAAACAATGAGCAGTTCTTC | CASSSALAGGNNEQFF
few | TRBJ2-7 | TRBV5-6 | TRBD1 | TGTGCCAGCAGCTTGCCAAGCAGGGGGTACGAGCAGTACTTC | CASSLPSRGYEQYF
- | TRBJ2-1 | TRBV6-5 | TRBD1 | TGTGCCAGCAGCCGGACAGGGGGCAATGAGCAGTTCTTC | CASSRTGGNEQFF
- | TRBJ2-1 | TRBV10-3 | TRBD1 | TGTGCCATCAGCATGGACAGGGGAAGGCCAAATGAGCAGTTCTTC | CAISMDRGRPNEQFF
- | TRBJ2-1 | TRBV7-3 | TRBD2 | TGTGCCAGCAGCCCATACGGGACTAGCGGGTACAATGAGCAGTTCTTC | CASSPYGTSGYNEQFF
- | TRBJ1-6 | TRBV7-8 | TRBD1 | TGTGCCAGCAGCTTAAGCCAGGGGGCCCCCTATAATTCACCCCTCCACTTT | CASSLSQGAPYNSPLHF
- | TRBJ1-1 | TRBV6-2/TRBV6-3 | - | TGTGCCAGCAGTTACTCAGGGGGAGAGGGCACTGAAGCTTTCTTT | CASSYSGGEGTEAFF
- | TRBJ2-3 | TRBV7-6 | TRBD2 | TGTGCCAGCAGCTACACTAGCGGTTCTCCCACAGATACGCAGTATTTT | CASSYTSGSPTDTQYF
- | TRBJ1-6 | TRBV21-1 | - | TGTGCCAGCAGCAAAGACCCGGGTTGGAATTCACCCCTCCACTTT | CASSKDPGWNSPLHF
- | TRBJ1-2 | TRBV11-1 | TRBD1 | TGTGCCAGCAGCTCCCGACAGGGGGCAATCCATGGCTACACCTTC | CASSSRQGAIHGYTF